The 13 T cell receptor beta chains listed next were all sequenced from one sample in a study of ipilimumab plus nivolumab after autologous stem cell transplantation. Assay used: immunoSEQ multiplex PCR; TCRdb lists only in-frame clones, some missing. Seen here are roughly 16,000 clones, 75% to 85% observed once, and the top ten hold more than 20%. Specimen: PBMCs, collected in a trial of ipilimumab plus nivolumab as post-transplant consolidation. These receptors were obtained from a male donor with diffuse large B-cell lymphoma.

The chain has TRBV5-1 and TRBJ1-6; D unresolved. With 0 bases removed from V and 0 bases from J, the gap between germline ends came to 7 bases. Germline V gene sequence: CDR1 SGHRS, CDR2 YFSETQ. CDR3 length: 16 amino acids. CDR3: CASSLDESSYNSPLHF. For the CDR3, the DNA is TGCGCCAGCAGCTTGGACGAGAGCTCCTATAATTCACCCCTCCACTTT.

This chain uses TRBV5-1 with TRBJ2-3; no clear D. The germline CDR1 and CDR2 sequences are SGHRS and YFSETQ. V was cut by 0 bases and J by 1 base, with 6 bases left in between. This CDR3 comprises 14 residues. The CDR3 DNA sequence: TGCGCCAGCAGCTTGGGCCGGGGCACAGATACGCAGTATTTT. Protein product: CASSLGRGTDTQYF. Full variable domain (outside the CDR3, taken from reference TRBV5-1 and TRBJ2-3): KAGVTQTPRYLIKTRGQQVTLSCSPISGHRSVSWYQQTPGQGLQFLFEYFSETQRNKGNFPGRFSGRQFSNSRSEMNVSTLELGDSALYLCASSLGRGTDTQYFGPGTRLTVL.

V usage is TRBV18 and J usage is TRBJ2-2; D is undetermined. CDR3 length: 14 residues. V gave up 2 bases and J gave up 1 base, with 5 bases separating them. The germline gives CDR1 KGHSH, CDR2 LQKENI. The CDR3 sequence: CASSPRQNTGELFF. CDR3 bases: TGTGCCAGCTCACCAAGACAGAACACCGGGGAGCTGTTTTTT.

This chain links TRBV5-6 with TRBJ2-5; 7 bases line up with TRBD2. The V and J ends lost 2 bases and 3 bases, in that order; junction bases with no gene match: 16. Germline CDR1 SGHDT, CDR2 YYEEEE. CDR3 length: 18 amino acids. DNA for the CDR3: TGTGCCAGCAGCTTTGAGGTTGTTCGGCTAGCGGATAAAGAGACCCAGTACTTC. This encodes CASSFEVVRLADKETQYF.

This chain joins TRBV5-6 and TRBJ1-1; the match to TRBD1 covers 7 bases. Per the germline V gene, CDR1 is SGHDT and CDR2 is YYEEEE. This CDR3 has 14 residues. Germline trimming cut 3 bases from V and 5 bases from J; bases unmatched to any gene: 7. This CDR3 reads CASSSLRGLTEAFF. In nucleotides, the CDR3 is TGTGCCAGCAGCTCCTTGAGGGGGCTGACTGAAGCTTTCTTT. Full variable domain (rest looked up from reference TRBV5-6 and TRBJ1-1): DAGVTQSPTHLIKTRGQQVTLRCSPKSGHDTVSWYQQALGQGPQFIFQYYEEEERQRGNFPDRFSGHQFPNYSSELNVNALLLGDSALYLCASSSLRGLTEAFFGQGTRLTVV.

The CDR3 DNA reads as TGCGCCAGCAGTGAGTCGGGGCAGGCCCCTTACCAAGAGACCCAGTACTTC. Residues: CASSESGQAPYQETQYF. V and J are TRBV10-1 and TRBJ2-5, with a tentative D call TRBD1 (5 bases). CDR3 size: 17 residues. V was trimmed by 0 bases and J by 0 bases, leaving 14 bases between them. Germline V lookup: CDR1 WNHNN, CDR2 SYGVQD (reference sequence).

This clone was seen a few times. This chain connects TRBV4-3 to TRBJ2-5; 7 bases are shared with TRBD1. V lost 0 bases to trimming and J lost 4 bases; unmatched junction nucleotides: 5. The CDR3 contains 15 residues. The V gene's germline CDR1 is LGHNA and CDR2 YSLEER. The CDR3 loop is CASSQDVTGRETQYF. The CDR3 DNA reads as TGCGCCAGCAGCCAAGATGTGACAGGGAGAGAGACCCAGTACTTC.

The chain couples TRBV19 to TRBJ1-5; 8 bases map to TRBD1. This CDR3 has 14 amino acids. The V and J ends lost 5 bases and 4 bases, in that order; junction bases with no gene match: 4. The germline CDR1 and CDR2 sequences are LNHDA and SQIVND (reference sequence). CDR3 region: CASSGTGPNQPQHF. The DNA of the CDR3 is TGTGCCAGTAGTGGGACAGGTCCGAATCAGCCCCAGCATTTT.

DNA of the CDR3: TGTGCCAGTAGTATAGGAAGTACTGAAGCTTTCTTT. It is translated as CASSIGSTEAFF. J is TRBJ1-1 and V is TRBV19, with D hard to call. Germline loops: CDR1 LNHDA, CDR2 SQIVND (reference sequence). Trimming shortened V by 1 base and J by 5 bases, and 5 bases separated the two germline ends. The CDR3 length is 12 residues.

This chain uses TRBV29-1 with TRBJ2-1; TRBD1 or TRBD2 may be the D gene (5 bases each). The CDR3 runs to 12 residues. Trimming left V 3 bases short and J 10 bases short, with 13 bases between. CDR1 is SQVTM, CDR2 ANQGSEA, per germline. CDR3 sequence reads: CSVESLGDEQFF. CDR3 coding DNA: TGCAGCGTTGAGAGTTTGGGGGACGAGCAGTTCTTC.

This sequence joins TRBV7-9 and TRBJ1-1; D gene ambiguous. CDR1 is SEHNR and CDR2 is FQNEAQ in the germline V gene (reference sequence). The CDR3 has 12 residues. The V end was cut by 5 bases, the J end by 6 bases, with 10 bases between. The CDR3 DNA sequence: TGTGCCAGCAGCGACTCCGGGCCTGAAGCTTTCTTT. Translating gives CASSDSGPEAFF.

This rearrangement joins TRBV5-6 to TRBJ2-5; 12 nucleotides agree with TRBD2. The CDR3 loop spans 18 amino acids. Germline V lookup: CDR1 SGHDT, CDR2 YYEEEE. Unmatched junction bases numbered 15, after V lost 4 bases and J lost 5 bases. The CDR3 coding sequence is TGTGCCAGCAGCCGAATCTCTAGCGGGGGGGCCAGGTTGGAGACCCAGTACTTC. Amino acid sequence: CASSRISSGGARLETQYF.

This clone was recorded a few times. The chain joins TRBV7-9 to TRBJ1-2; 9 positions match TRBD1. CDR3 length equals 13 residues. Trimming took 6 bases from V and 8 from J; bases not matched to a gene: 7. Germline V gene lookup returns CDR1 SEHNR and CDR2 FQNEAQ (reference sequence). Here the CDR3 reads CASSETGGEGYTF. CDR3 coding DNA: TGTGCCAGCAGTGAAACAGGGGGCGAGGGCTACACCTTC.